This T cell receptor (beta chain) originates from a study of beta chain features in type 1 diabetes. Findings of the study overall: Moderate yet significant TCRB CDR3 shortening was seen in Type 1 diabetes patients in all four CD4+ subsets. The cDNA sequencing approach could over-represent high-TCR-expressing cells.

Since all of the isolated RNA was reverse transcribed, expressed TCRB transcripts were what got sequenced. The protocol was immunoSEQ multiplex PCR, while the TCRdb copy is restricted to in-frame clones and leaves out a portion. The sample has some 330,000 clones, roughly an eighth seen once. CD4+ naive, central memory, regulatory and stem cell-like memory subsets were isolated by sorting on CD45RO/CCR7/CD25/CD127/CD95/CD27. As concerns this clone: Its antigen is not identified.

This clonotype was sampled from a woman aged 18 to 35 with type 1 diabetes. The source material was naive CD4+ T cells from blood.

CDR3 DNA sequence: TGTGCCACTTCGACAGCGGGGACCCAGTACTTC. Its protein product is CATSTAGTQYF. This chain connects TRBV6-5 to TRBJ2-5; D possibly corresponds to TRBD2 (6 bases). Germline values: CDR1 MNHEY, CDR2 SVGAGI. V was cut by 10 bases and J by 7 bases, with 13 bases left in between. CDR3 length: 11 residues.